The TCR beta chain described here comes from a study of Ad26.COV2.S vaccination and SARS-CoV-2 variants. As for the study in general: Participants got Ad26.COV2.S intramuscularly, once or twice 56 days apart.

CDR1 is ENHRY, CDR2 SYGVKD, per germline. CDR3 length: 13 residues. Study conclusions and caveats: Among vaccine recipients, spike-specific TCR breadth exceeded that of placebo recipients.

As to treatment: 15 to 20 received Ad26.COV2.S at low or high dose, single or two shots; roughly 5 received placebo; per-sample allocation not given. Sampling was performed 63 days after the first vaccine or placebo injection. Aged 18-55 years, donor was enrolled in Boston in about 2020. The vaccine delivered Wuhan-strain SARS-CoV-2 spike through an Ad26 vector. This clone was recorded only once. Its matching antigen is unknown. The germline gene is not matched at one end of the junction; a read error may be the cause. The repertoire was sequenced with immunoSEQ multiplex PCR; TCRdb's copy has only in-frame clones and lacks some. There are hundreds of thousands of clones in the sample; around 92% occur only once, and around 1.4% lies in the top ten.

The material was peripheral blood, obtained in a trial of Ad26.COV2.S vaccine versus placebo. The genes are TRBV10-3 and TRBJ2-7, with D perhaps matching TRBD2 (6 bases). The TCR was taken from a person aged 18-65 years who received the Ad26.COV2.S COVID-19 vaccine or a placebo. CDR3 sequence: CAINEGGAYEQYF. In nucleotides, the CDR3 is TGTGCCATCAATGAGGGAGGAGCCTACGAGCAGTACTTC.